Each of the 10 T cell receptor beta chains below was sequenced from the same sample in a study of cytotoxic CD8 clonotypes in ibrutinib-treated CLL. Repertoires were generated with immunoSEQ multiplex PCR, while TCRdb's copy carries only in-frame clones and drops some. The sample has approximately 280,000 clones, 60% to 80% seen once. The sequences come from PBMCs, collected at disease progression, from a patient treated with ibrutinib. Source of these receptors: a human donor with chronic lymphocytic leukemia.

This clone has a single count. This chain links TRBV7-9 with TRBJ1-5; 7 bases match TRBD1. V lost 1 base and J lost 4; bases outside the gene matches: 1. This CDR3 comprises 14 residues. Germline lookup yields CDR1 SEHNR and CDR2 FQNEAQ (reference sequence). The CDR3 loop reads CASSLGDRNQPQHF. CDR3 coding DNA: TGTGCCAGCAGCTTAGGGGACAGAAATCAGCCCCAGCATTTT.

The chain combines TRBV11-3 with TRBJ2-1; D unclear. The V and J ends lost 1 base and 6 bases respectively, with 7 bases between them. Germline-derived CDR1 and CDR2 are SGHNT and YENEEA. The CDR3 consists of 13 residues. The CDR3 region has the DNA TGTGCCAGCAGCTTAGCCATGGGCAATGAGCAGTTCTTC. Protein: CASSLAMGNEQFF.

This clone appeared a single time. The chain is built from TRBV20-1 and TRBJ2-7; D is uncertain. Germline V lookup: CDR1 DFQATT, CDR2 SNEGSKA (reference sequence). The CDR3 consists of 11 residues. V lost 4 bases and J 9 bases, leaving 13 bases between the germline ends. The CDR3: CSAIPGFAQYF. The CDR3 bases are TGCAGTGCTATCCCAGGTTTCGCGCAGTACTTC.

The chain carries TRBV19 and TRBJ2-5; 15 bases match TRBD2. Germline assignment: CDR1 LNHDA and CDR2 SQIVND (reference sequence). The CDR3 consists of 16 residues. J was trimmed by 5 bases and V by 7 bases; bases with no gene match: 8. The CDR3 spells CASKPGLAGGSETQYF. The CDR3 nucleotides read TGTGCCAGTAAGCCGGGACTAGCGGGGGGATCGGAGACCCAGTACTTC.

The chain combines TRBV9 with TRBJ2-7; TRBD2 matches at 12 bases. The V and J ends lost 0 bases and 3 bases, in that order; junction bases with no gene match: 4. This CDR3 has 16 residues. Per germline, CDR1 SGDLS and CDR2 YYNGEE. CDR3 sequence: CASSVDLAGGFYEQYF. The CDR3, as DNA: TGTGCCAGCAGCGTAGACCTAGCGGGGGGGTTCTACGAGCAGTACTTC. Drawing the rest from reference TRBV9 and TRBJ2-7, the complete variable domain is DSGVTQTPKHLITATGQRVTLRCSPRSGDLSVYWYQQSLDQGLQFLIQYYNGEERAKGNILERFSAQQFPDLHSELNLSSLELGDSALYFCASSVDLAGGFYEQYFGPGTRLTVT.

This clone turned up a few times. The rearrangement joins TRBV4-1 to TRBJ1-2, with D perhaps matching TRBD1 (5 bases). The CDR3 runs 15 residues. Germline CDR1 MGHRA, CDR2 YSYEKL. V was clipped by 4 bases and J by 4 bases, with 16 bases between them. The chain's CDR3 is CASSLSRAGLYGYTF. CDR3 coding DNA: TGCGCCAGCAGCCTTAGCCGGGCAGGGCTCTATGGCTACACCTTC.

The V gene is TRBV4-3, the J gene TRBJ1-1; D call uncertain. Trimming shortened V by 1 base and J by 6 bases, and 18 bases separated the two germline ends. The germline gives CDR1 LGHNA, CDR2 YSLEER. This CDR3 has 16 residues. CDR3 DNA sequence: TGCGCCAGCAGCCAAGTATTACGGGGATTGGGTGCTGAAGCTTTCTTT. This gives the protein CASSQVLRGLGAEAFF.

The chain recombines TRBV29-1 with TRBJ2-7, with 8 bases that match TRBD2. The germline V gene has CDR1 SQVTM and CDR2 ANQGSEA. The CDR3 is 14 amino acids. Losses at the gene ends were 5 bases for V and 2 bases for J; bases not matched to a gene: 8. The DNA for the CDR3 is TGCAGCGTTTTTATAGCGGGGCAGACCTACGAGCAGTACTTC. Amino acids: CSVFIAGQTYEQYF.

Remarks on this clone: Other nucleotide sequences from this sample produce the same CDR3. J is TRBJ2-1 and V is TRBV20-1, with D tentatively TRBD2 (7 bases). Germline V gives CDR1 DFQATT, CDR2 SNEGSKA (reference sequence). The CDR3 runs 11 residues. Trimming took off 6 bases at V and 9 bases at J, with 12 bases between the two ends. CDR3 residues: CSARGLGEQFF. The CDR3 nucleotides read TGCAGTGCGCGGGGGCTCGGTGAGCAGTTCTTC.

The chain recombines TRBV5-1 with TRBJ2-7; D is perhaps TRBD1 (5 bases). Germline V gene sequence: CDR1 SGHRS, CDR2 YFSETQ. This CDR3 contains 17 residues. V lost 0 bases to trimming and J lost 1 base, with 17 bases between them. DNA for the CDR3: TGCGCCAGCAGCTTGGGCCCCCAGGACACGACGTCCTACGAGCAGTACTTC. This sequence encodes CASSLGPQDTTSYEQYF.